The 26 T cell receptor beta chains listed next were all sequenced from one sample in a study of blood T cell repertoires in COVID-19. Profiling relied on immunoSEQ multiplex PCR, and the TCRdb table lists in-frame clones only, not all of them. The data contain 200,000 to 300,000 clones, more than 70% of them singletons. Sequenced: PBMCs or T cells enriched from blood (not recorded which). The source of these receptors is a middle-aged woman with acute COVID-19.

The DNA of the CDR3 is TGTGCCAGCAGCTGGTTTAGGGGTCAGCCCCAGCATTTT. It translates to CASSWFRGQPQHF. J is TRBJ1-5 and V is TRBV7-9, with D perhaps TRBD1 (5 bases). V lost 4 bases and J lost 6, with 10 bases in between. CDR3 length: 13 amino acids. CDR1 and CDR2 from the germline V gene are SEHNR and FQNEAQ (reference sequence).

The V gene is TRBV19, the J gene TRBJ2-1, with 10 positions matching TRBD2. Germline values: CDR1 LNHDA, CDR2 SQIVND (reference sequence). CDR3 length equals 14 residues. The trim removed 1 base at V and 15 bases at J, leaving 9 bases unmatched. CDR3 nucleotides: TGTGCCAGTAGTATAGGAAGCGGGAGGGCCCAGTTGTTCTTC. Translation: CASSIGSGRAQLFF. Looking up the rest from reference TRBV19 and TRBJ2-1 gives the full variable domain: DGGITQSPKYLFRKEGQNVTLSCEQNLNHDAMYWYRQDPGQGLRLIYYSQIVNDFQKGDIAEGYSVSREKKESFPLTVTSAQKNPTAFYLCASSIGSGRAQLFFGPGTRLTVL.

The chain couples TRBV9 to TRBJ2-3; 10 bases align to TRBD2. CDR3 length: 17 amino acids. Unmatched junction bases numbered 6, after V lost 0 bases and J lost 2 bases. The germline V gene has CDR1 SGDLS and CDR2 YYNGEE. The CDR3 spells CASSVESAGGATDTQYF. The CDR3 bases are TGTGCCAGCAGCGTAGAATCAGCGGGGGGGGCCACAGATACGCAGTATTTT.

The gene calls are TRBV24-1 and TRBJ2-2; 7 positions match TRBD1. Per the germline V gene, CDR1 is KGHDR and CDR2 is SFDVKD. The CDR3 has 15 amino acids. V shed 3 bases, J shed 5 bases, and the junction held 5 bases outside the gene matches. The CDR3 spells CATSDQVQGTGELFF. The CDR3 bases are TGTGCCACCAGTGATCAAGTACAGGGGACCGGGGAGCTGTTTTTT.

The chain is built from TRBV7-8 and TRBJ2-5, with D possibly matching TRBD2 (5 bases). From germline, CDR1 is SGHVS and CDR2 FQNEAQ. The CDR3 is made up of 15 amino acids. V was cut by 0 bases and J by 2 bases, with 10 bases left in between. The CDR3 nucleotides are TGTGCCAGCAGCTTAGCTCGCGGGCTACAAGAGACCCAGTACTTC. Translating it yields CASSLARGLQETQYF.

This sequence joins TRBV29-1 and TRBJ1-2, with D maybe TRBD1 (6 bases). The CDR3 totals 12 residues. Germline CDR1 is SQVTM and CDR2 is ANQGSEA. The V end lost 4 bases, the J end lost 3 bases, and 9 bases lay between the germline ends. Here the CDR3 reads CSVAAGDYGYTF. As DNA, the CDR3 is TGCAGCGTTGCGGCAGGGGACTATGGCTACACCTTC.

V usage is TRBV28 and J usage is TRBJ1-2, with D unresolved. CDR3 length: 15 residues. Looked up from germline, CDR1 is MDHEN and CDR2 is SYDVKM. Trimming removed 6 bases from V and 0 bases from J, with 14 bases in between. The CDR3 DNA reads as TGTGCCAGCAGCTTGAGGCCGGGATCTAACTATGGCTACACCTTC. It specifies CASSLRPGSNYGYTF.

V and J are TRBV7-2 and TRBJ1-1; D remains unclear. This CDR3 spans 16 amino acids. Deletions cut 1 base from V and 1 base from J, with 13 bases between. Germline CDR1 reads SGHTA; CDR2 reads FQGNSA. The CDR3 is CASSLGRAWKNTEAFF. For the CDR3, the DNA is TGTGCCAGCAGCTTAGGGCGGGCCTGGAAGAACACTGAAGCTTTCTTT. Full variable domain (missing parts from reference TRBV7-2 and TRBJ1-1): GAGVSQSPSNKVTEKGKDVELRCDPISGHTALYWYRQSLGQGLEFLIYFQGNSAPDKSGLPSDRFSAERTGGSVSTLTIQRTQQEDSAVYLCASSLGRAWKNTEAFFGQGTRLTVV.

The J gene is TRBJ2-1, the V gene TRBV5-4, with 7 bases lining up with TRBD2. Trimming removed 4 bases from V and 8 bases from J; junction bases left unmatched: 9. The CDR3 totals 14 residues. Looked up from germline, CDR1 is SGHNT and CDR2 is YYREEE (reference sequence). CDR3 nucleotide sequence: TGTGCCAGCAGCCTGAGGGGCGGGAGAGATGAGCAGTTCTTC. This codes for CASSLRGGRDEQFF.

The gene calls are TRBV12-3 or TRBV12-4 and TRBJ2-2; 8 positions agree with TRBD1. V was pared by 7 bases and J by 10 bases, with 5 bases of the junction left unmatched. The CDR3 runs 12 residues. CDR3 bases: TGTGCCAGCACCGCAGGGGGCGCGGAGCTGTTTTTT. Amino acids: CASTAGGAELFF.

This clone has only one observation. The chain has TRBV5-1 and TRBJ2-3; TRBD1 is a possible D gene (5 bases). Trimming took off 4 bases at V and 1 base at J, with 13 bases between the two ends. Germline values: CDR1 SGHRS, CDR2 YFSETQ. The CDR3 is 15 amino acids. CDR3 coding DNA: TGCGCCAGCAGCGTGCAGGGTGTGGGCACAGATACGCAGTATTTT. Protein sequence: CASSVQGVGTDTQYF.

This chain joins TRBV9 and TRBJ1-1; D is perhaps TRBD1 (5 bases). Germline V gene sequence: CDR1 SGDLS, CDR2 YYNGEE. Trimming took 3 bases from V and 8 from J, leaving 14 bases between them. The CDR3 runs 13 residues. The CDR3 reads CASSGPTGVEAFF. The CDR3 DNA reads TGTGCCAGCAGCGGACCCACGGGGGTGGAAGCTTTCTTT. Based on the CDR3 plus reference TRBV9 and TRBJ1-1, the full variable domain is DSGVTQTPKHLITATGQRVTLRCSPRSGDLSVYWYQQSLDQGLQFLIQYYNGEERAKGNILERFSAQQFPDLHSELNLSSLELGDSALYFCASSGPTGVEAFFGQGTRLTVV.

V and J are TRBV10-2 and TRBJ2-5; D may be TRBD2 (5 bases). From germline, CDR1 is WSHSY and CDR2 SAAADI. With 0 bases removed from V and 10 bases from J, the gap between germline ends came to 9 bases. This CDR3 spans 12 amino acids. The CDR3: CASSESRVFQYF. The CDR3 bases are TGCGCCAGCAGTGAGTCGAGGGTTTTCCAGTACTTC.

The V and J genes are TRBV14 and TRBJ1-1, with D perhaps TRBD1 (6 bases). Trimming cost V 6 bases and J 5 bases, with 16 bases left between them. The CDR3 is 14 residues long. CDR1 SGHDN and CDR2 FVKESK come from the germline V gene. This chain's CDR3 is CASRLSRGGTEAFF. CDR3 nucleotides: TGTGCCAGCAGGCTTTCCAGGGGAGGGACTGAAGCTTTCTTT.

Of note for this clone: One end of the junction fails to match germline, which may point to a read error. J is TRBJ1-4 and V is TRBV5-1; D is unresolved. The CDR3 loop spans 15 amino acids. Looked up from germline, CDR1 is SGHRS and CDR2 is YFSETQ. CDR3 DNA sequence: TGCGCCAGCAGCTTGGTCCCTTTACAAAATGAAAATCTGTTTTTT. This encodes CASSLVPLQNENLFF.

The chain carries TRBV27 and TRBJ1-2, with 10 bases fitting TRBD1. CDR1 is MNHEY, CDR2 SMNVEV, per germline (reference sequence). After removal of 5 bases from V and 4 bases from J, the junction contained 4 bases not matched to a gene. CDR3 length equals 14 residues. For the CDR3, the DNA is TGTGCCAGCAGTCCTCGGACAGGGGGCTATGGCTACACCTTC. The encoded protein is CASSPRTGGYGYTF.

The chain carries TRBV18 and TRBJ2-1; TRBD2 might be the D (7 bases). The CDR3 covers 14 residues. CDR1 KGHSH and CDR2 LQKENI come from the germline V gene. V was cut by 4 bases and J by 5 bases, with 12 bases left in between. CDR3 nucleotide sequence: TGTGCCAGCTCACAGGGGGGGATCAACAATGAGCAGTTCTTC. As protein: CASSQGGINNEQFF.

V is TRBV2 and J is TRBJ2-3; TRBD2 agrees at 11 bases. V trimming: 4 bases; J trimming: 4 bases; junction bases outside the gene matches: 13. Germline values: CDR1 SNHLY, CDR2 FYNNEI. The CDR3 sequence is 18 residues long. The DNA of the CDR3 is TGTGCCAGCAGTGCTAGCGGGAGGATGACATCCCCGGCAGATACGCAGTATTTT. It codes for CASSASGRMTSPADTQYF.

This chain links TRBV12-5 with TRBJ1-1; no clear D. This CDR3 is 13 amino acids long. Germline V gene lookup returns CDR1 LGHNT and CDR2 FRNRAP. Trimming shortened V by 5 bases and J by 1 base, and 8 bases separated the two germline ends. The CDR3 sequence is CASGIYGNTEAFF. CDR3 sequence (DNA): TGTGCTAGTGGTATCTACGGGAACACTGAAGCTTTCTTT.

This clone has a handful of counts. The V and J genes are TRBV7-9 and TRBJ2-7, with 8 bases aligning to TRBD2. Per the germline V gene, CDR1 is SEHNR and CDR2 is FQNEAQ (reference sequence). V lost 3 bases and J lost 4; bases outside the gene matches: 8. This CDR3 region has 15 residues. The CDR3 spells CASSLGAGEGYEQYV. The CDR3 DNA follows: TGTGCCAGCAGCTTGGGAGCGGGAGAGGGATACGAGCAGTACGTC.

A remark on this clone: The same CDR3 can be traced to other DNA sequences in this sample. This chain uses TRBV19 with TRBJ1-1; tentative D call: TRBD1 (5 bases). The CDR3 spans 14 residues. CDR1 and CDR2 (germline): LNHDA, SQIVND (reference sequence). The ends were cut back, 3 bases at V and 2 bases at J, with 10 bases in the middle. The chain's CDR3 is CASSIQGPNTEAFF. As DNA, the CDR3 is TGTGCCAGTAGTATCCAGGGCCCTAACACTGAAGCTTTCTTT.

CDR3 nucleotide sequence: TGTGCCAGCAGCATATGGACAGCCGGCAGCGACGAGCAGTACGTC. Residues: CASSIWTAGSDEQYV. This sequence joins TRBV7-2 and TRBJ2-7, with a possible D match to TRBD1 (6 bases). Germline-derived CDR1 and CDR2 are SGHTA and FQGNSA. The V gene lost 5 bases and the J gene lost 5 bases, with 19 bases spanning the gap. The CDR3 is made up of 15 amino acids.

This clone has just one count. This sequence joins TRBV18 and TRBJ2-7, with TRBD1 matching 7 bases. J gave up 0 bases and V 4 bases, and 6 bases lay outside the gene matches. CDR3 size: 15 residues. Germline V CDR1 and CDR2: KGHSH, LQKENI. CDR3 sequence reads: CASSLSGTASYEQYF. The CDR3 DNA is TGTGCCAGCTCACTCTCCGGGACAGCCTCCTACGAGCAGTACTTC. Full variable domain (missing parts from reference TRBV18 and TRBJ2-7): NAGVMQNPRHLVRRRGQEARLRCSPMKGHSHVYWYRQLPEEGLKFMVYLQKENIIDESGMPKERFSAEFPKEGPSILRIQQVVRGDSAAYFCASSLSGTASYEQYFGPGTRLTVT.

This clone has more than one count but fewer than ten. This chain uses TRBV15 with TRBJ1-5; D is unresolved. Looked up from germline, CDR1 is LNHNV and CDR2 is YYDKDF (reference sequence). The V end lost 0 bases, the J end lost 3 bases, and 9 bases lay between the germline ends. The CDR3 extends over 15 amino acids. CDR3 sequence: CATSRDVGSNQPQHF. CDR3 coding DNA: TGTGCCACCAGCAGAGATGTCGGTTCCAATCAGCCCCAGCATTTT.

J is TRBJ2-1 and V is TRBV28; no firm D call. The ends were cut back, 7 bases at V and 0 bases at J, with 10 bases in the middle. Germline assignment: CDR1 MDHEN and CDR2 SYDVKM. The CDR3 consists of 14 residues. The CDR3 protein is CASTLVGSYNEQFF. Here the CDR3 DNA reads TGTGCCAGCACCCTAGTAGGCTCCTACAATGAGCAGTTCTTC.

This clone was seen only once. V is TRBV4-2 and J is TRBJ2-3; D may be TRBD2 (6 bases). This CDR3 has 17 residues. CDR1 and CDR2 from the germline V gene are LGHNA and YNFKEQ. Trimming removed 3 bases at V and 3 bases at J, with 19 bases between. The CDR3 spells CASSHEGSGSATDTQYF. The DNA for the CDR3 is TGTGCCAGCAGCCACGAAGGATCCGGGAGTGCGACAGATACGCAGTATTTT.